One sample yielded the 24 T cell receptor beta chains listed below, sequenced in a study of blood T cell repertoires in COVID-19. The table came from immunoSEQ multiplex PCR; TCRdb's copy has only in-frame clones and leaves some out. The data contain some 130,000 clones, 85% of them singletons. Sequenced: peripheral blood. The receptors were gathered from an elderly man with acute or convalescent COVID-19.

The V call is TRBV11-3, the J call TRBJ2-2; 12 bases agree with TRBD2. CDR1 and CDR2 (germline): SGHNT, YENEEA. Trimming removed 5 bases from V and 2 bases from J; junction bases left unmatched: 9. The CDR3 consists of 18 residues. CDR3 residues: CASSPQPGLAGNTGELFF. CDR3 in DNA: TGTGCCAGCAGCCCACAACCGGGACTAGCGGGCAACACCGGGGAGCTGTTTTTT.

This chain joins TRBV5-1 and TRBJ2-2; D is unclear. Trimming stripped 3 bases from V and 1 base from J, with 4 bases between. Germline CDR1 is SGHRS and CDR2 is YFSETQ. This CDR3 has 13 residues. The CDR3 DNA is TGCGCCAGCAGCTCCCAGAACACCGGGGAGCTGTTTTTT. This encodes CASSSQNTGELFF.

The chain joins TRBV5-1 to TRBJ2-7; 8 bases line up with TRBD2. CDR3 length: 15 residues. Per germline, CDR1 SGHRS and CDR2 YFSETQ. The J segment lost 0 bases and the V segment lost 4 bases, leaving 6 bases of the junction unmatched. CDR3 residues: CASSPLAGLSYEQYF. Written as DNA, the CDR3 is TGCGCCAGCAGCCCCTTAGCGGGGCTCTCCTACGAGCAGTACTTC. The entire variable domain, with the rest obtained from reference TRBV5-1 and TRBJ2-7, is as follows: KAGVTQTPRYLIKTRGQQVTLSCSPISGHRSVSWYQQTPGQGLQFLFEYFSETQRNKGNFPGRFSGRQFSNSRSEMNVSTLELGDSALYLCASSPLAGLSYEQYFGPGTRLTVT.

This sequence joins TRBV5-1 and TRBJ2-3; 7 nucleotides agree with TRBD2. V lost 2 bases, J lost 0 bases, and 6 bases stayed unmatched. The CDR3 is made up of 16 amino acids. Germline CDR1 is SGHRS and CDR2 is YFSETQ. CDR3 nucleotides: TGCGCCAGCAGCTTTGCGGGAGCGGGGAGCACAGATACGCAGTATTTT. Amino acids: CASSFAGAGSTDTQYF.

This clone was counted once. The CDR3 sequence: CASSVGDRGITGNQPQHF. CDR3 DNA sequence: TGTGCCAGCAGCGTAGGGGACAGGGGGATCACGGGCAATCAGCCCCAGCATTTT. V usage is TRBV9 and J usage is TRBJ1-5, with 11 bases that match TRBD1. Per the germline V gene, CDR1 is SGDLS and CDR2 is YYNGEE. Unmatched junction bases numbered 7, after V lost 0 bases and J lost 2 bases. The CDR3 sequence is 18 residues long. Drawing the rest from reference TRBV9 and TRBJ1-5, the complete variable domain is DSGVTQTPKHLITATGQRVTLRCSPRSGDLSVYWYQQSLDQGLQFLIQYYNGEERAKGNILERFSAQQFPDLHSELNLSSLELGDSALYFCASSVGDRGITGNQPQHFGDGTRLSIL.

This chain uses TRBV5-1 with TRBJ1-1, with 10 bases lining up with TRBD1. V trimming: 4 bases; J trimming: 4 bases; junction bases outside the gene matches: 7. Germline CDR1 SGHRS, CDR2 YFSETQ. The CDR3 runs 15 residues. CDR3 bases: TGCGCCAGCAGCGCCGGACAGGGGGGACTCACTGAAGCTTTCTTT. Its translation is CASSAGQGGLTEAFF.

The rearrangement links TRBV7-8 to TRBJ2-7; TRBD2 aligns across 7 bases. There are 17 residues in the CDR3. Germline trimming cut 0 bases from V and 0 bases from J; bases unmatched to any gene: 8. The germline V gene has CDR1 SGHVS and CDR2 FQNEAQ. DNA of the CDR3: TGTGCCAGCAGCTTAGCGCTAGCGGAGGTCAACTCCTACGAGCAGTACTTC. Translated: CASSLALAEVNSYEQYF.

The chain carries TRBV19 and TRBJ1-1; 8 bases fit TRBD1. The CDR3 covers 14 residues. Trimming removed 10 bases from V and 2 bases from J; junction bases left unmatched: 9. Germline loops: CDR1 LNHDA, CDR2 SQIVND (reference sequence). CDR3 sequence reads: CATRTGGGNTEAFF. The CDR3 DNA reads as TGTGCCACACGAACAGGGGGTGGAAACACTGAAGCTTTCTTT.

The V call is TRBV6-2 or TRBV6-3, the J call TRBJ1-5; TRBD1 agrees at 9 bases. Trimming at V came to 6 bases and at J to 6 bases, leaving 6 bases not matched to a gene. The CDR3 sequence is 14 residues long. Germline assignment: CDR1 MNHEY and CDR2 SVGEGT. In nucleotides, the CDR3 is TGTGCCAGCAGCCGACAGGGGGGGGTTCAGCCCCAGCATTTT. Translating gives CASSRQGGVQPQHF.

The table lists this clone with a count of one. The gene calls are TRBV10-2 and TRBJ1-6, with TRBD1 identical over 11 bases. Germline CDR1 WSHSY, CDR2 SAAADI. This CDR3 is built from 17 residues. V lost 6 bases to trimming and J lost 7 bases; unmatched junction nucleotides: 11. The CDR3 nucleotides read TGCGCCAGCAGGGGACAGGGGGTGACCAAAGGGAATTCACCCCTCCACTTT. Protein product: CASRGQGVTKGNSPLHF.

This chain uses TRBV7-6 with TRBJ2-5; D not certain. Germline CDR1 is SGHVS and CDR2 is FNYEAQ. Trimming took off 1 base at V and 5 bases at J, with 8 bases between the two ends. This CDR3 comprises 13 residues. CDR3 DNA: TGTGCCAGCAGCTTAGGGCATCTGGAGACCCAGTACTTC. It encodes CASSLGHLETQYF.

The chain links TRBV7-2 to TRBJ1-1; D is ambiguous. The CDR3 totals 16 residues. V was trimmed by 0 bases and J by 6 bases, leaving 17 bases between them. CDR1 is SGHTA and CDR2 is FQGNSA in the germline V gene. Here the CDR3 DNA reads TGTGCCAGCAGCTTAGCCCGGGAGATAAGTAGGGCTGAAGCTTTCTTT. Amino acids: CASSLAREISRAEAFF.

The chain joins TRBV7-3 to TRBJ2-1; 10 bases agree with TRBD2. The V segment lost 1 base and the J segment 4 bases; nucleotides outside the gene matches: 1. Germline lookup yields CDR1 SGHTA and CDR2 FQGTGA. The CDR3 loop spans 15 amino acids. CDR3 sequence (DNA): TGTGCCAGCAGCTTAAAACTAGCGGGATACAATGAGCAGTTCTTC. Translated, it gives CASSLKLAGYNEQFF. Full variable domain (outside the CDR3, taken from reference TRBV7-3 and TRBJ2-1): GAGVSQTPSNKVTEKGKYVELRCDPISGHTALYWYRQSLGQGPEFLIYFQGTGAADDSGLPNDRFFAVRPEGSVSTLKIQRTERGDSAVYLCASSLKLAGYNEQFFGPGTRLTVL.

V is TRBV5-1 and J is TRBJ2-2; perhaps TRBD2 as D (5 bases). The V end lost 1 base, the J end lost 4 bases, and 17 bases lay between the germline ends. CDR1 is SGHRS, CDR2 YFSETQ, per germline. The CDR3 totals 17 residues. The CDR3 DNA reads TGCGCCAGCAGCTTGAGTAGCGCCCGCCGCAGCACCGGGGAGCTGTTTTTT. It yields the protein CASSLSSARRSTGELFF.

This clone has just a few counts. V is TRBV13 and J is TRBJ1-6; D uncertain. V lost 3 bases, J lost 0 bases, and 9 bases lay in between. Per germline, CDR1 PRHDT and CDR2 FYEKMQ (reference sequence). The CDR3 totals 16 residues. As DNA, the CDR3 is TGTGCCAGCAGCTTCGGGCGGGCCTCCTATAATTCACCCCTCCACTTT. Translating gives CASSFGRASYNSPLHF.

The CDR3 DNA sequence: TGTGCCAGTAGTAGGGGACAGGGGGCGAATGGCTACACCTTC. Translated, it gives CASSRGQGANGYTF. The genes are TRBV19 and TRBJ1-2; TRBD1 matches 12 bases. The V segment lost 4 bases and the J segment 6 bases; nucleotides outside the gene matches: 3. Germline CDR1 is LNHDA and CDR2 is SQIVND (reference sequence). The CDR3 consists of 14 residues.

The sample holds a few counts of this clone. This chain joins TRBV7-6 and TRBJ2-3; D unresolved. The V end lost 5 bases, the J end lost 3 bases, and 3 bases lay between the germline ends. The CDR3 is made up of 11 amino acids. Germline values: CDR1 SGHVS, CDR2 FNYEAQ. The CDR3 region is CASSRTDTQYF. DNA for the CDR3: TGTGCCAGCAGCCGGACAGATACGCAGTATTTT.

This clone is a singleton in its sample. The rearrangement joins TRBV6-1 to TRBJ1-5; TRBD1 is a possible D gene (6 bases). Germline V gene data show CDR1 as MNHNS and CDR2 as SASEGT. The V gene lost 3 bases and the J gene lost 6 bases, with 9 bases spanning the gap. The CDR3 spans 13 residues. The CDR3 region is CASSETGPQPQHF. The DNA for the CDR3 is TGTGCCAGCAGTGAGACAGGCCCTCAGCCCCAGCATTTT.

The gene calls are TRBV29-1 and TRBJ2-5, with D unclear. The CDR3 contains 12 residues. V dropped 4 bases and J dropped 3 bases, with 9 bases sitting between them. Germline-derived CDR1 and CDR2 are SQVTM and ANQGSEA. CDR3 protein: CSVAPIEETQYF. CDR3 sequence (DNA): TGCAGCGTTGCCCCTATTGAAGAGACCCAGTACTTC.

The CDR3 reads CASNDRSDRGNTGELFF. The CDR3 nucleotides read TGTGCCAGCAACGACAGGTCCGACAGGGGGAACACCGGGGAGCTGTTTTTT. The chain is built from TRBV7-9 and TRBJ2-2; TRBD1 agrees at 8 bases. The V gene's germline CDR1 is SEHNR and CDR2 FQNEAQ (reference sequence). The trim removed 7 bases at V and 1 base at J, leaving 11 bases unmatched. There are 17 residues in the CDR3.

The chain has TRBV29-1 and TRBJ1-2; D remains ambiguous. Germline CDR1 reads SQVTM; CDR2 reads ANQGSEA. V dropped 3 bases and J dropped 4 bases, with 9 bases sitting between them. The CDR3 contains 12 residues. The CDR3 coding sequence is TGCAGCGTTGAGCCTGGCGGCTATGGCTACACCTTC. Translating gives CSVEPGGYGYTF.

The rearrangement links TRBV6-5 to TRBJ1-6; 7 bases map to TRBD1. Germline CDR1 is MNHEY and CDR2 is SVGAGI. The CDR3 covers 13 residues. The trim removed 7 bases at V and 9 bases at J, leaving 6 bases unmatched. This chain's CDR3 is CASNAGGGSPLHF. CDR3 DNA sequence: TGTGCCAGCAATGCAGGGGGTGGTTCACCCCTCCACTTT.

This chain connects TRBV7-9 to TRBJ1-2; TRBD1 matches at 11 bases. This CDR3 has 14 residues. Germline V gene data show CDR1 as SEHNR and CDR2 as FQNEAQ (reference sequence). V gave up 4 bases and J gave up 8 bases; unmatched junction bases: 6. The CDR3 loop is CASSWTGGARGYTF. CDR3 nucleotides: TGTGCCAGCAGCTGGACAGGGGGCGCGAGGGGCTACACCTTC.

This clone was recorded a few times. The gene calls are TRBV28 and TRBJ1-2; TRBD1 matches 7 bases. Trimming took 4 bases from V and 8 from J; bases not matched to a gene: 4. The CDR3 loop spans 12 amino acids. Germline V gene lookup returns CDR1 MDHEN and CDR2 SYDVKM. CDR3 DNA: TGTGCCAGCAGTTCGGACAGGAGAGGCTACACCTTC. Its translation: CASSSDRRGYTF.